This TCR beta chain was recovered during a study of CD8 T cells in ankylosing spondylitis. Study-wide findings and caveats: Some of the motif variants had earlier been found in reactive arthritis patients' fluid and blood. Several highly homologous variants formed a TCR beta motif that appeared characteristic of ankylosing spondylitis blood. Clones linked to disease, bearing a CD8+ phenotype, were relatively rare in peripheral blood.

This clonotype was seen more than once but under ten times. Its target is unknown. Germline V gives CDR1 SEHNR, CDR2 FQNEAQ (reference sequence). This CDR3 spans 13 amino acids. V lost 0 bases to trimming and J lost 8 bases, with 8 bases between them. Scientists made TCR beta libraries using quantitative 5'-RACE with molecular barcodes. TCRdb ran MiXCR on the 5' RACE reads and lists one entry per CDR3 protein. The sample shows some 130,000 distinct CDR3 sequences, roughly an eighth of them seen only once. This TCR was recovered from a female donor with ankylosing spondylitis or in good health (not recorded which). The genes are TRBV7-9 and TRBJ2-1; D is ambiguous. Material for sequencing was blood, either unsorted or a sorted T cell fraction (not recorded which). CDR3 sequence: CASSLAPRDEQFF. In nucleotides, the CDR3 is TGTGCCAGCAGCTTAGCGCCTAGGGATGAGCAGTTCTTC.